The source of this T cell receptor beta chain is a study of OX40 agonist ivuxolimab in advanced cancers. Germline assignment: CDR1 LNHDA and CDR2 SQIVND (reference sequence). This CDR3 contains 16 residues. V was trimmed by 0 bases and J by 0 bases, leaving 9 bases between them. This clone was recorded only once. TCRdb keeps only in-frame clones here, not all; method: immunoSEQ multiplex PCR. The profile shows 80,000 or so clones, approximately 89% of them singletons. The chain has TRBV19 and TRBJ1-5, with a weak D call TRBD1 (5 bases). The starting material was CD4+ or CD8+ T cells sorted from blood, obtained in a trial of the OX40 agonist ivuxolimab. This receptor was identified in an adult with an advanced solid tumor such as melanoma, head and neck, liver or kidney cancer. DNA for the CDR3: TGTGCCAGTAGTATAGAGGGACTTGATAGCAATCAGCCCCAGCATTTT. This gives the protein CASSIEGLDSNQPQHF.